A selection of T cell receptor beta chains follows, all from one sample in a study of early T cells in non-severe SARS-CoV-2 infection. TCRdb itself ran the 5' RACE reads through MiXCR, one entry per CDR3 protein. The repertoire holds over 25,000 distinct CDR3 sequences, with 4.5% to 7% as singletons. The sequenced sample consisted of whole blood. These receptors originate from an adult who was a healthcare worker with PCR-confirmed SARS-CoV-2 infection or an uninfected control (not recorded which). CDR3s include the opening cysteine and the closing phenylalanine or tryptophan. Fields, in order: D gene, clone size, V gene, J gene, CDR3 DNA, CDR3 protein. A D gene is named only where the DNA matches it firmly. The size field is filled for only some rows; it gives once, few, many or a size class.

d_call: NA
clone_size: many
v_call: TRBV6-1
j_call: TRBJ2-3
cdr3_nt: TGTGCCAGCAGCCTGGGGGATACGCAGTATTTT
cdr3_aa: CASSLGDTQYF

d_call: NA
clone_size: many
v_call: TRBV11-2
j_call: TRBJ1-2
cdr3_nt: TGTGCCAGCAGCCACCTTAGCACCCTGGGCTATGGCTACACCTTC
cdr3_aa: CASSHLSTLGYGYTF

d_call: TRBD2
clone_size: many
v_call: TRBV20-1
j_call: TRBJ2-3
cdr3_nt: TGCAGTGCTAGCGGCTCGCGGGGGGGCAGGGATACGCAGTATTTT
cdr3_aa: CSASGSRGGRDTQYF

d_call: NA
clone_size: many
v_call: TRBV6-6
j_call: TRBJ1-3
cdr3_nt: TGTGCCAGCAGTTCCTACCCCTCTGGAAACACCATATATTTT
cdr3_aa: CASSSYPSGNTIYF

d_call: NA
clone_size: many
v_call: TRBV6-1
j_call: TRBJ1-1
cdr3_nt: TGTGCCAGCAGTGAAAGCGGTTTGCGGTCCCCGAGAGCTTTCTTT
cdr3_aa: CASSESGLRSPRAFF

d_call: TRBD1
clone_size: many
v_call: TRBV6-1
j_call: TRBJ2-1
cdr3_nt: TGTGCCAGCAGTACTACAGGGGGCTCCTACAATGAGCAGTTCTTC
cdr3_aa: CASSTTGGSYNEQFF

d_call: NA
clone_size: NA
v_call: TRBV28
j_call: TRBJ1-1
cdr3_nt: TGTGCCAGCAGCCCTAGGACGCTCGAAGCTTTCTTT
cdr3_aa: CASSPRTLEAFF

d_call: NA
clone_size: NA
v_call: TRBV6-1
j_call: TRBJ2-7
cdr3_nt: TGTGCCAGCGCCGCCGAAGGACTCAGAGCCTACGAGCAGTACTTC
cdr3_aa: CASAAEGLRAYEQYF

d_call: NA
clone_size: few
v_call: TRBV6-5
j_call: TRBJ1-3
cdr3_nt: TGTGCCAGCAGTTCCAACAAACTAAACACCATATATTTT
cdr3_aa: CASSSNKLNTIYF

d_call: TRBD1
clone_size: many
v_call: TRBV6-1
j_call: TRBJ1-5
cdr3_nt: TGTGCCAGCAGTGGTCGGAACAGGGGAGGCAATCAGCCCCAGCATTTT
cdr3_aa: CASSGRNRGGNQPQHF

d_call: TRBD1
clone_size: few
v_call: TRBV28
j_call: TRBJ1-4
cdr3_nt: TGTGCCAGCAGGTGGACAGGGACCGCGAAGAAAAAACTGTTTTTT
cdr3_aa: CASRWTGTAKKKLFF

d_call: NA
clone_size: few
v_call: TRBV20-1
j_call: TRBJ2-2
cdr3_nt: TGCAGTGCTAGAGCCCGAGACGGCGGGGAGCTGTTTTTT
cdr3_aa: CSARARDGGELFF

d_call: TRBD1
clone_size: many
v_call: TRBV19
j_call: TRBJ2-5
cdr3_nt: TGTGCCAGTCGGCCCGGGACAGGGTCATCGAAGACCCAGTACTTC
cdr3_aa: CASRPGTGSSKTQYF

d_call: TRBD1
clone_size: many
v_call: TRBV5-4
j_call: TRBJ2-7
cdr3_nt: TGTGCCAGCAGCCCGACAGGGAGCTCCTACGAGCAGTACTTC
cdr3_aa: CASSPTGSSYEQYF

d_call: NA
clone_size: many
v_call: TRBV27
j_call: TRBJ1-5
cdr3_nt: TGTGCCAGCAGCCCCAGCGTAGGCAATCAGCCCCAGCATTTT
cdr3_aa: CASSPSVGNQPQHF

d_call: TRBD1
clone_size: many
v_call: TRBV12-3/TRBV12-4
j_call: TRBJ2-5
cdr3_nt: TGTGCCAGCAGTTTAGATTGGGACAGCACCCAGGAGACCCAGTACTTC
cdr3_aa: CASSLDWDSTQETQYF

d_call: NA
clone_size: many
v_call: TRBV20-1
j_call: TRBJ2-7
cdr3_nt: TGCAGTGCTACCAGACAGGTGGGAATCTACGAGCAGTACTTC
cdr3_aa: CSATRQVGIYEQYF

d_call: NA
clone_size: few
v_call: TRBV5-1
j_call: TRBJ1-2
cdr3_nt: TGCGCCAGCAGCTTGGTAGGGGAAGGCGGCTACACCTTC
cdr3_aa: CASSLVGEGGYTF